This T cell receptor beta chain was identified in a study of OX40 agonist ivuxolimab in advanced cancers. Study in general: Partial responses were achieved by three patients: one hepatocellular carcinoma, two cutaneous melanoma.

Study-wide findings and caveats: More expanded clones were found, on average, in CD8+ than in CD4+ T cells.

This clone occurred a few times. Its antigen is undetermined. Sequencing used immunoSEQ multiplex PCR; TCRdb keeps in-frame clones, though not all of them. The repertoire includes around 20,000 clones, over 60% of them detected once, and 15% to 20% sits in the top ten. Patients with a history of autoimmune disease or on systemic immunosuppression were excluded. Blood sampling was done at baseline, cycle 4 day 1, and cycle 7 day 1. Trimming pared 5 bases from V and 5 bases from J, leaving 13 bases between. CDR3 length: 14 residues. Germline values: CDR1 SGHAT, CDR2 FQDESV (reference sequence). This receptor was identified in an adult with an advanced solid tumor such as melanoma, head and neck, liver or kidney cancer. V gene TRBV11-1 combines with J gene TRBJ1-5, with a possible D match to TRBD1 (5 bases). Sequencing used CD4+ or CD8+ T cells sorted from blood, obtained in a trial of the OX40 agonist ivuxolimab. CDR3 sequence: CASSPRLGDQPQHF. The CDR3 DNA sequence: TGTGCCAGCAGCCCACGACTGGGGGATCAGCCCCAGCATTTT.